This TCR beta chain was sequenced for a study of early T cells in non-severe SARS-CoV-2 infection. cDNA molecules, individually, were tagged with unique molecular identifiers. TCRdb analysed the 5' RACE reads with MiXCR anew, one entry per CDR3 protein. The table includes 68,000 or so distinct CDR3 sequences, over 9% detected once. This clonotype was found a few times. The V end was cut by 1 base, the J end by 6 bases, with 8 bases between. Germline CDR1 LGHDT, CDR2 YNNKEL (reference sequence). CDR3 size: 13 residues. The TCR was taken from an adult who was a healthcare worker with PCR-confirmed SARS-CoV-2 infection or an uninfected control (not recorded which). The sequencing sample was made of whole blood. The V and J genes are TRBV3-1 and TRBJ2-3; D is uncertain. The CDR3 region has the DNA TGTGCCAGCAGCCAAGGGGCTATGGATACGCAGTATTTT. It translates to CASSQGAMDTQYF.